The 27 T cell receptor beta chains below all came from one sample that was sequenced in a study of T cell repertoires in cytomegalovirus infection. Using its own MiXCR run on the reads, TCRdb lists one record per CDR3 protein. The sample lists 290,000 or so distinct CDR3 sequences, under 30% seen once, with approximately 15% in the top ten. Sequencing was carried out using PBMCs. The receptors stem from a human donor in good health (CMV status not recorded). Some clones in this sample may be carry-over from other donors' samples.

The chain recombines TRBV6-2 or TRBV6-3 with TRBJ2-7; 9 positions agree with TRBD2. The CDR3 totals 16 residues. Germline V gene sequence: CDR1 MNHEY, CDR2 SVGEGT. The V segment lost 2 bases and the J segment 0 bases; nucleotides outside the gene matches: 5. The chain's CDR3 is CASSYRTSASSYEQYV. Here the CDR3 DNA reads TGTGCCAGCAGTTACCGGACTAGCGCGAGCTCCTACGAGCAGTACGTC.

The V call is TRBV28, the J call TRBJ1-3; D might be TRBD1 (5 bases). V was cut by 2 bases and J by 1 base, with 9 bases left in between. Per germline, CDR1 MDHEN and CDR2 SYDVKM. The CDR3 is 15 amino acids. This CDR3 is CASSLPKGSGNTIYF. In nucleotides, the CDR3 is TGTGCCAGCAGTTTACCCAAGGGGTCTGGAAACACCATATATTTT.

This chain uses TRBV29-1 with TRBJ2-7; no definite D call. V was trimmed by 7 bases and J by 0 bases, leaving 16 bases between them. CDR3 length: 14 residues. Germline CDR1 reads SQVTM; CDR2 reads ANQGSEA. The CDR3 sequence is CSALSRSGSYEQYF. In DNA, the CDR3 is TGCAGCGCCCTTTCTCGTTCAGGCTCCTACGAGCAGTACTTC.

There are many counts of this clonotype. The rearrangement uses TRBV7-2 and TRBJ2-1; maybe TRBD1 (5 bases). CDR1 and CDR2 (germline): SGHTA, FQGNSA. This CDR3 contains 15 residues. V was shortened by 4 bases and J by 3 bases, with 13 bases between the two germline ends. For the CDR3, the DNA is TGTGCCAGCAGCTCGGAAAGCACAGGCTACAATGAGCAGTTCTTC. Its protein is CASSSESTGYNEQFF.

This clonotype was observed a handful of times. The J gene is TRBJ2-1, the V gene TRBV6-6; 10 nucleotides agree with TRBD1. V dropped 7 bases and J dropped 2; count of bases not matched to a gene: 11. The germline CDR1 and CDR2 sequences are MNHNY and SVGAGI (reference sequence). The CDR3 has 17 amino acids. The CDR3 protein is CASIYRGTGATYNEQFF. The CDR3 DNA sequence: TGTGCCAGCATTTATCGGGGGACAGGGGCCACCTACAATGAGCAGTTCTTC.

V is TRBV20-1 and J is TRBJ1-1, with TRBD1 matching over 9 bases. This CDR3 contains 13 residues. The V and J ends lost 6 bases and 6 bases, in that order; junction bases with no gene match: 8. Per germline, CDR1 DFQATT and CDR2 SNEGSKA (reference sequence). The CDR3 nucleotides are TGCAGTGCGAGTACAGGGGGCATAGCTGAAGCTTTCTTT. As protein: CSASTGGIAEAFF.

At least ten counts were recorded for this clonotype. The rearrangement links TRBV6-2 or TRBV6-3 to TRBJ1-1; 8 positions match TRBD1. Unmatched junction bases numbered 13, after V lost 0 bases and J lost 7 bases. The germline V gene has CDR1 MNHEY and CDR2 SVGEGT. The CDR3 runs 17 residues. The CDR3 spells CASSYSRNRGVSVEAFF. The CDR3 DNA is TGTGCCAGCAGTTACTCAAGGAACAGGGGGGTCTCCGTTGAAGCTTTCTTT.

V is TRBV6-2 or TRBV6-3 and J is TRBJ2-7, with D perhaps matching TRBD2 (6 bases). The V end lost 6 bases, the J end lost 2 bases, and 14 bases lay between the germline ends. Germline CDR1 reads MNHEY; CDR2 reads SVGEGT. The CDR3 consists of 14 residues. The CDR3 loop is CASRTAGLPYEQYF. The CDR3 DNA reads TGTGCCAGCAGAACGGCGGGACTCCCCTACGAGCAGTACTTC.

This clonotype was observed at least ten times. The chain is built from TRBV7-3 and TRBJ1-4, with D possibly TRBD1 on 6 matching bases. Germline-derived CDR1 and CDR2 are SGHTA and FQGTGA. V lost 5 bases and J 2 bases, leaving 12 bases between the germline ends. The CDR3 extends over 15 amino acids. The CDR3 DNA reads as TGTGCCAGCAGCCCCGGGGGGGCCACTAATGAAAAACTGTTTTTT. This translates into CASSPGGATNEKLFF.

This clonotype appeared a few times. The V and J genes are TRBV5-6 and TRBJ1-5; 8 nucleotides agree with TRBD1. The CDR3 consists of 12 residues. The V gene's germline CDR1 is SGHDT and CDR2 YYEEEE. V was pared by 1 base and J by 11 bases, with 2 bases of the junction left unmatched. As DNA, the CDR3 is TGTGCCAGCAGCTTGCAGGGGGCGGCCCAGCATTTT. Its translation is CASSLQGAAQHF.

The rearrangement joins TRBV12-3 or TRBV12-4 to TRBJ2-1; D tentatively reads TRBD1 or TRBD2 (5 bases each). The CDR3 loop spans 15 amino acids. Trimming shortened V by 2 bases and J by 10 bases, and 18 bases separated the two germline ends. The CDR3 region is CASSLIGTISSEQFF. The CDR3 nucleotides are TGTGCCAGCAGTTTAATAGGGACCATCTCCTCGGAGCAGTTCTTC.

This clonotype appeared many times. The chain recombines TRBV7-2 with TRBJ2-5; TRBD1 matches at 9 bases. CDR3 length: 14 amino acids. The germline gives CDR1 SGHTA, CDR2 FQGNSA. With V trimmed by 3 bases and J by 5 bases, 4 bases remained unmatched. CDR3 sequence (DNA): TGTGCCAGCAGCTTCTTGACAGGGGGGGAGACCCAGTACTTC. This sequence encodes CASSFLTGGETQYF. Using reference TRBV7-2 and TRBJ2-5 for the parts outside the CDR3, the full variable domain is GAGVSQSPSNKVTEKGKDVELRCDPISGHTALYWYRQSLGQGLEFLIYFQGNSAPDKSGLPSDRFSAERTGGSVSTLTIQRTQQEDSAVYLCASSFLTGGETQYFGPGTRLLVL.

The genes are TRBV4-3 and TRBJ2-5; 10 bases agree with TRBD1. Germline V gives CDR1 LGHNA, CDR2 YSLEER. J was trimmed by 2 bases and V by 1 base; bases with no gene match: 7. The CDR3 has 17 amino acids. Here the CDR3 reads CASSQAGRTGGQETQYF. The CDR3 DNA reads TGCGCCAGCAGCCAAGCTGGGAGGACAGGGGGGCAAGAGACCCAGTACTTC.

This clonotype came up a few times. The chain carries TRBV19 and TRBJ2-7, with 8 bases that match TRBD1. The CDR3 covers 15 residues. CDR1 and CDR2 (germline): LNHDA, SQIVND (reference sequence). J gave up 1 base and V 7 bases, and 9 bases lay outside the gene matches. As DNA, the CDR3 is TGTGCCAGTAAAACGAGGACAGGGAATTCCTACGAGCAGTACTTC. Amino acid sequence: CASKTRTGNSYEQYF.

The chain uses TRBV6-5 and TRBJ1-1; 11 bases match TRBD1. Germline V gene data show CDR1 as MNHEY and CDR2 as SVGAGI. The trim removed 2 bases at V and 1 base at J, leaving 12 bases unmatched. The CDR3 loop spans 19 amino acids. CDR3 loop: CASSYPSRGQGAPNTEAFF. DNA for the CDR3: TGTGCCAGCAGTTACCCCTCAAGAGGACAGGGGGCTCCGAACACTGAAGCTTTCTTT.

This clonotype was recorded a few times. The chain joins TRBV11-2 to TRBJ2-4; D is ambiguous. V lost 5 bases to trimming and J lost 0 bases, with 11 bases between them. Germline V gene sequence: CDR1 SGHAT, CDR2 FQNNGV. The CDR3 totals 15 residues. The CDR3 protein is CASSRPGLAKNIQYF. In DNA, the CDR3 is TGTGCCAGCAGCCGGCCCGGGCTAGCCAAAAACATTCAGTACTTC.

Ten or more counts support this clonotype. CDR3 sequence: CASSLDGGGYQETQYF. The CDR3 DNA is TGTGCCAGCAGCTTAGACGGCGGGGGGTACCAAGAGACCCAGTACTTC. This chain joins TRBV7-9 and TRBJ2-5, with 8 bases matching TRBD2. Germline V CDR1 and CDR2: SEHNR, FQNEAQ (reference sequence). The V gene end was trimmed by 1 base and the J gene end by 0 bases; junction bases not matched to a gene: 4. CDR3 size: 16 residues. Using reference TRBV7-9 and TRBJ2-5 for the parts outside the CDR3, the full variable domain is DTGVSQNPRHKITKRGQNVTFRCDPISEHNRLYWYRQTLGQGPEFLTYFQNEAQLEKSRLLSDRFSAERPKGSFSTLEIQRTEQGDSAMYLCASSLDGGGYQETQYFGPGTRLLVL.

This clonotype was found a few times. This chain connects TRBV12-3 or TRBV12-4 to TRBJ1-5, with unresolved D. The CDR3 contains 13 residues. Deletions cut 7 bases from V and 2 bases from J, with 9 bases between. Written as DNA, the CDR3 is TGTGCCAGCACTAGGTCGCGCAATCAGCCCCAGCATTTT. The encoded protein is CASTRSRNQPQHF.

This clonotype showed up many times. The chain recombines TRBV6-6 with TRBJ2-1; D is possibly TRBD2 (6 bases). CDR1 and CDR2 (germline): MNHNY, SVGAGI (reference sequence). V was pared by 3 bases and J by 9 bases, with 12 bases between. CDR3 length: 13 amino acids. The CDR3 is CASSYDPGGEQFF. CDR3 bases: TGTGCCAGCAGTTATGACCCCGGGGGTGAGCAGTTCTTC.

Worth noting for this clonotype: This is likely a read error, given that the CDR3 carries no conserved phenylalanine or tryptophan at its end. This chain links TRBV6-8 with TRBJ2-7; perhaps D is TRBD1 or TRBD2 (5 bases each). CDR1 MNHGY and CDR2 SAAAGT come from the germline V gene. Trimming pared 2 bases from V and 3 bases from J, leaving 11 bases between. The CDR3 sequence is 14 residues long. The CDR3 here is CASSYGGRSYEQYL. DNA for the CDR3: TGTGCCAGCAGTTACGGGGGTAGGAGCTACGAGCAGTACTTG.

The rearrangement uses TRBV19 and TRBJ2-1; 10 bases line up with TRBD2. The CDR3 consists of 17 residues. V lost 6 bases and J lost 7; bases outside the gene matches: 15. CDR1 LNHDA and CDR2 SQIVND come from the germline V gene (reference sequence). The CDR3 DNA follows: TGTGCCAGTAGCCCATCCGCGGGTAGCGGGGGGCTAAATGAGCAGTTCTTC. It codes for CASSPSAGSGGLNEQFF.

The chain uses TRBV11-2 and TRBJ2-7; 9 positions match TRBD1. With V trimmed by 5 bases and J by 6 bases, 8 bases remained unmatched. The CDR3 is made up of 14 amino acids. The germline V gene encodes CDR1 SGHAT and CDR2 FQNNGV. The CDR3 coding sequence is TGTGCCAGCAGCCACGGCCCGGACAGGGGCGAGCAGTACTTC. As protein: CASSHGPDRGEQYF.

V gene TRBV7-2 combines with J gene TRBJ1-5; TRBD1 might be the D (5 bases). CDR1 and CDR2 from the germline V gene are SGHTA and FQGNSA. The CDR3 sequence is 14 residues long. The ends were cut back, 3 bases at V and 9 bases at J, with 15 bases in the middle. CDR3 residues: CASSLGRDLGPQHF. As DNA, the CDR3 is TGTGCCAGCAGCTTGGGCAGGGACCTAGGGCCCCAGCATTTT.

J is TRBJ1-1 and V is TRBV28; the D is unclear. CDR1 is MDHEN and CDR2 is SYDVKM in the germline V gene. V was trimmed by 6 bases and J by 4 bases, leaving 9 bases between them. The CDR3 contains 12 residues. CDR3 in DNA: TGTGCCAGCAGCTCGGGGAGCACTGAAGCTTTCTTT. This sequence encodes CASSSGSTEAFF. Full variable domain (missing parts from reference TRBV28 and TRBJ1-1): DVKVTQSSRYLVKRTGEKVFLECVQDMDHENMFWYRQDPGLGLRLIYFSYDVKMKEKGDIPEGYSVSREKKERFSLILESASTNQTSMYLCASSSGSTEAFFGQGTRLTVV.

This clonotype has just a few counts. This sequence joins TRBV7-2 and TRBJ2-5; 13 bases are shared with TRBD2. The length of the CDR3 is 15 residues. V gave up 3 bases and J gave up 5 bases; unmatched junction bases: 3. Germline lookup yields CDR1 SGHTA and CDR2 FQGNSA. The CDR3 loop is CASSFGTSGTETQYF. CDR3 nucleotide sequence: TGTGCCAGCAGCTTCGGGACTAGCGGGACTGAGACCCAGTACTTC.

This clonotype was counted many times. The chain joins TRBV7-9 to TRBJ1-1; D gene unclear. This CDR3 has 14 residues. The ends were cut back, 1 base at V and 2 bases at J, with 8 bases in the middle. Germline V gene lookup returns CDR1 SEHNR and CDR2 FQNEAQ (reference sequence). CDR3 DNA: TGTGCCAGCAGCTTAGATCTCAGTAACACTGAAGCTTTCTTT. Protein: CASSLDLSNTEAFF.

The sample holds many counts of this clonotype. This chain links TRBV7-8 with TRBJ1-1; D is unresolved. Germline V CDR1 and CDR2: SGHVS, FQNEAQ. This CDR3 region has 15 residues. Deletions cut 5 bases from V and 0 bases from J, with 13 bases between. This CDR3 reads CASSTLDGLNTEAFF. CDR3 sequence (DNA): TGTGCCAGCAGCACCCTAGACGGACTGAACACTGAAGCTTTCTTT.